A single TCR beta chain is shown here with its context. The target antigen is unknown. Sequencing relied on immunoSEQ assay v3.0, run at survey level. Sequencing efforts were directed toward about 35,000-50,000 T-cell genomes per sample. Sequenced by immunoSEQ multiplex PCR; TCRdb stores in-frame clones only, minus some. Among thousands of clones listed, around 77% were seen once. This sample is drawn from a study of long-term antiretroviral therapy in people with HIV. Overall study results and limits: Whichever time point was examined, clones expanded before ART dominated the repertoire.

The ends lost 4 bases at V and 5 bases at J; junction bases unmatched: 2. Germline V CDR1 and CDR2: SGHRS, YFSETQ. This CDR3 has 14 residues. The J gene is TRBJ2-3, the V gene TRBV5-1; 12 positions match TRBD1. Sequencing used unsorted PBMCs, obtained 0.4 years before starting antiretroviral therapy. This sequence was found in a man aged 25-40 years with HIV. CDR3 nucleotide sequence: TGCGCCAGCAGCCGGGACAGGGGGCTAGATACGCAGTATTTT. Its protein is CASSRDRGLDTQYF.